A selection of T cell receptor beta chains follows, all from one sample in a study of T cells in Graves' hyperthyroidism and ophthalmopathy. TCRdb ran MiXCR on the multiplex PCR reads and lists one entry per CDR3 protein. The table shows roughly 330,000 distinct CDR3 sequences, with roughly 15% occurring only once. Input material: blood. The origin of the receptors is a man aged 25-40 years with Graves' hyperthyroidism. Both conserved end residues are part of each CDR3. Fields, in order: CDR3 length, clone size, D gene, V gene, J gene, CDR3 DNA, CDR3 protein. The D gene is left open where the match is weak. For some rows the clone size is stated as once, few or many, or as a class when expanded; others skip it.

14	many	-	TRBV6-1	TRBJ2-3	TGTGCCCTTAATCGGCAGACTAGCACAGATACGCAGTATTTT	CALNRQTSTDTQYF
16	many	-	TRBV2	TRBJ2-1	TGTGCCAGCAGTGAAAGGGATCCTATAGCCTACAATGAGCAGTTCTTC	CASSERDPIAYNEQFF
16	-	TRBD1	TRBV19	TRBJ2-2	TGTGCCAGTAGTCCGGACAGGGGCGGGAACACCGGGGAGCTGTTTTTT	CASSPDRGGNTGELFF
14	-	-	TRBV18	TRBJ1-1	TGTGCCAGCTCACTGGATCAGGAGCTGGGGAGGGCTTTCTTT	CASSLDQELGRAFF
16	many	TRBD2	TRBV11-3	TRBJ2-1	TGTGCCAGCAGCAAAACCGGGACTAGAGCCTACAATGAGCAGTTCTTC	CASSKTGTRAYNEQFF
15	-	TRBD2	TRBV10-3	TRBJ2-3	TGTGCCACTGTCATCGGGGGAGGGCGCACAGATACGCAGTATTTT	CATVIGGGRTDTQYF
12	many	-	TRBV20-1	TRBJ1-1	TGCAGTGCCCGGGGGGTGAACACTGAAGCTTTCTTT	CSARGVNTEAFF
16	many	-	TRBV6-1	TRBJ2-7	TGTGCCAGCAGTGACCGACAAGGGGGTCGGTCCTACGAGCAGTACTTC	CASSDRQGGRSYEQYF
17	many	-	TRBV28	TRBJ1-1	TGTGCCAGAAGATCAGCGGGACGGAAGATCTTGGACACTGAAGCTTTCTTT	CARRSAGRKILDTEAFF
13	few	-	TRBV20-1	TRBJ2-5	TGCAGTGTTGGCGCCTGGGGGAGGGAGACCCAGTACTTC	CSVGAWGRETQYF